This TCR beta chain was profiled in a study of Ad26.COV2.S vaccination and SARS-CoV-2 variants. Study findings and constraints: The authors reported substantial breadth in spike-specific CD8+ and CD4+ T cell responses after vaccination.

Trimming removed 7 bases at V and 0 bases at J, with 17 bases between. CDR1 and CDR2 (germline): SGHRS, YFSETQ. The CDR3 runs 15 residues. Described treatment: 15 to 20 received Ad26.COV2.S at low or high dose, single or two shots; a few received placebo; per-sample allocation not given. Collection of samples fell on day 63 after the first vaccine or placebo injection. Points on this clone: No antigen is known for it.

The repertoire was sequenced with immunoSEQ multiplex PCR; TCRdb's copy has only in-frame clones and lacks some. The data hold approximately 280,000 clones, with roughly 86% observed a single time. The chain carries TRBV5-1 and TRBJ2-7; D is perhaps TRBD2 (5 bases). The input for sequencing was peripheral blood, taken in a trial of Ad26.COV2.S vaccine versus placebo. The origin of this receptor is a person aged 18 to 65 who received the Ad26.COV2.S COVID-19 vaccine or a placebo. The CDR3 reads CASRPSGISSYEQYF. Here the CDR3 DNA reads TGCGCCAGCCGACCGAGCGGAATAAGCTCCTACGAGCAGTACTTC.